This TCR beta chain was recovered during a study of Graves' ophthalmopathy and Graves' hyperthyroidism listed by TCRdb under 2018. Looking at the study overall: Peripheral blood was collected at initial diagnosis, before any treatment. In total, approximately 140 blood samples were TCR-sequenced: fewer than 50 ophthalmopathy, over 70 hyperthyroidism and some 17 hyperthyroidism-to-ophthalmopathy patients. After sampling, hyperthyroidism patients received methimazole starting at 30 mg daily, and ophthalmopathy patients received high-dose intravenous methylprednisolone. To tell Graves' ophthalmopathy apart from Graves' hyperthyroidism, and to predict which patients would progress to ophthalmopathy, the study relied on TCR beta repertoire signatures. For independent validation, a separate cohort was made up of approximately 19 hyperthyroidism patients plus 17 patients who later progressed from hyperthyroidism to ophthalmopathy. The roughly 91 discovery patients were randomly divided into training and test sets at a 7:3 ratio. In roughly six hyperthyroidism patients, the T-cell repertoires found in thyroid tissue were compared with those found in blood. To explore V-J signatures that distinguish ophthalmopathy from hyperthyroidism, a discovery set of around 100 patients was enrolled, made up of around 40 with ophthalmopathy and 57 with stable hyperthyroidism. Summary of the overall study and its limitations: Most expanded thyroid clonotypes with frequency above 0.001 were also detected in blood, suggesting blood repertoires may reflect the thyroid immune response. In validation, the model predicted ophthalmopathy progression with 70.59% sensitivity and roughly 72% specificity; approximately 12 predicted patients were CT-confirmed with GO in a median of about 6.2 months. In cross-validation, the 13-signature model distinguished ophthalmopathy from stable hyperthyroidism with about 90% sensitivity and about 81% specificity, while in the test set the corresponding values were about 80% and 75%. No statistical method was used to predetermine the sample size, and group allocation was not hidden from the investigators.

This clonotype came up many times. Its antigen specificity is not known. No qualities accompany the bases; no much larger clone lies one base away. TCR beta CDR3 regions were amplified from RNA transcripts for repertoire sequencing. HTBI primers and the Qiagen OneStep RT-PCR kit were used in a first-round RT-PCR, which was followed by a second-round multiplex PCR, size selection and purification. Sequencing of the libraries was carried out on an Illumina HiSeq2000 in paired-end mode with 100 bp reads. In the original analysis: SOAPnuke was used to process the reads, throwing out any read that had adapters, had uncalled bases, had a mean Phred below 15, or lacked an exact constant-primer or identifier match. COPE v1.2.5 was used to merge the high-quality paired reads. Clonotypes were defined as unique nucleotide sequences and were aligned to IMGT TRB V, D and J references using MiTCR v1.1. The analysis was limited to V-J combinations with a frequency above 0.0001, which together covered about 99% of repertoires. A TCR clonal expansion and chaos score per V-J combination was defined as the ratio of F50 clonal expansion to chaos observed in the TCRdist matrix. Welch's t-statistics and random forest were used to reduce features to some 13 V-J combinations, which were fed into a naive Bayes classifier. The similarity between thyroid and blood repertoires was quantified using the Morisita-Horn index. In TCRdb, the public reads were trimmed at Q25 with fastp and aligned with MiXCR, with productive beta chains retained. When rows share a CDR3 protein, they turn into one entry using the most common DNA and genes. TCRdb, not the authors, supplied the V and J calls. Here the sample has just over 400,000 distinct CDR3 sequences; under 25% occur a single time. The ten most abundant clones make up under 3% of the sample.

Hyperthyroidism was considered stable if no progression to ophthalmopathy occurred within 18 months of follow-up. Patients with hyperthyroidism were aged 18 to 65 years, had been newly diagnosed, and had a disease duration of less than 2 months. Patients with other autoimmune diseases, uncontrolled infections, pregnancy or lactation were excluded. Diagnosis relied on clinical symptoms, serum thyroxine, TRAb, thyroid ultrasound and orbital computed tomography. Using Ficoll-Paque density gradient centrifugation, PBMCs were isolated from about 9.2 ml of fresh peripheral blood. Total RNA was extracted using Trizol reagent, and RNA quality was checked on an Agilent 2100 Bioanalyzer. CDR1 and CDR2 were assigned from the germline V gene as SGHTA and FQGNSA. From the cysteine through the phenylalanine, the CDR3 covers 14 amino acids. Only CDR3 DNA is held: 42 bases, read in frame from base 1. Here V drops 8 bases and J drops 2 bases, and the junction holds 8 bases not matched to any gene.

Recombination linked TRBV7-2 to TRBJ2-5, with 7 central nucleotides matching TRBD2. This TCR was sampled from a woman younger than 35 with stable Graves' hyperthyroidism. Donor details come from another sample of the same person, matched by shared clones. The sample consisted of peripheral blood. The nucleotide sequence is TGTGCCAGCGCTGTACACGGGGGGCAAGAGACCCAGTACTTC. Protein translation: CASAVHGGQETQYF.